This TCR beta chain was identified during a study of blood T cells in healthy people across ages. Study information: Per every two T cells, about one barcoded beta molecule was captured by template switching.

V was trimmed by 0 bases and J by 3 bases, leaving 18 bases between them. CDR3 length: 17 residues. Germline CDR1 and CDR2: LGHDT and YNNKEL (reference sequence). This clonotype was recorded a few times. Its target is unknown. A sample-barcoded 5' primer and a J-beta primer mix were used in a second PCR of roughly 6 to 11 cycles. TCRdb called the 5' RACE reads again in MiXCR, with one record for every CDR3 protein. The table lists over 1,300,000 distinct CDR3 sequences, roughly 60% of them singletons. General study results and limits: Because donor CMV status was unknown, expanded clonotype changes were possibly confounded.

The rearrangement uses TRBV3-1 and TRBJ2-7; D possibly corresponds to TRBD1 (7 bases). Material for sequencing was blood. The sequence came from a man aged 18-30 years in good health. The CDR3 sequence is CASSQEYAGTVGYEQYF. Here the CDR3 DNA reads TGTGCCAGCAGCCAAGAATACGCGGGGACAGTCGGCTACGAGCAGTACTTC.